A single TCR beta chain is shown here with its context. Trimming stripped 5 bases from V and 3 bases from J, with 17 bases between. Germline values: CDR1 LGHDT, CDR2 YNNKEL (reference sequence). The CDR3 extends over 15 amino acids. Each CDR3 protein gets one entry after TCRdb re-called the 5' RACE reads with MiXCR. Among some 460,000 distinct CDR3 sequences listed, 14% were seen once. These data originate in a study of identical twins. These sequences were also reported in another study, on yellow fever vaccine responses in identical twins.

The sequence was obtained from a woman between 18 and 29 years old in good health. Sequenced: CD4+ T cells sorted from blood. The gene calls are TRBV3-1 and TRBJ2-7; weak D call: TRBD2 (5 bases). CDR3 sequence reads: CASSGRAESRYEQYF. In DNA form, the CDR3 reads TGTGCCAGCAGCGGACGAGCGGAATCCCGCTACGAGCAGTACTTC.